This entry concerns a single T cell receptor beta chain. This record belongs to a study of blood T cell repertoires in COVID-19. Study summary: The United States, Italy and Spain provided the acute and convalescent COVID-19 samples. The analysed material was cDNA or gDNA that came from T cells, B-cell-depleted T cells, or PBMCs.

After removal of 5 bases from V and 3 bases from J, the junction contained 3 bases not matched to a gene. The CDR3 runs to 13 residues. In germline, CDR1 is SGHDT, CDR2 YYEEEE. Libraries were prepared by immunoSEQ multiplex PCR; TCRdb keeps only in-frame clonotypes and omits some of them. Among about 110,000 clones listed, around 84% were seen once. Sequencing was done on a sample of peripheral blood. The J gene is TRBJ2-7, the V gene TRBV5-6, with 9 bases fitting TRBD1. The TCR comes from a human donor in a cohort sampled during active COVID-19. CDR3 loop: CASRGDRVYEQYF. The CDR3 nucleotides read TGTGCCAGCAGAGGGGACAGGGTCTACGAGCAGTACTTC.